Listed here are 8 T cell receptor beta chains from one sample, sequenced in a study of tumor-infiltrating lymphocytes in primary liver carcinoma. Unsorted bulk tissue, about 19-30 mg of it, served as the source for co-extraction of RNA and DNA. TCR beta cDNA was prepared out of about 530 ng total RNA by means of a constant-region primer. The TCR beta library was amplified through three nested multiplex PCR rounds in a modified ARM-PCR procedure. It was with TRBV1-TRBV30 forward primers and a C-beta reverse primer that the first two PCR rounds were run, at 10 to 11 cycles each. TCRdb re-derived calls from the multiplex PCR reads in MiXCR, one entry per CDR3 protein. This table holds about 99,000 distinct CDR3 sequences, roughly 69% found once. The sample consisted of liver tumor tissue from sampling region 5. The subset here: tumor region T5, tumor centre. The receptors come from a woman aged 55-75 years with primary liver carcinoma and hepatitis B virus infection.

This clonotype was seen many times. The rearrangement links TRBV28 to TRBJ2-4; D is unresolved. This CDR3 is 15 amino acids long. Trimming removed 6 bases from V and 0 bases from J, with 12 bases in between. Germline values: CDR1 MDHEN, CDR2 SYDVKM. CDR3 sequence reads: CASSPLKVAKNIQYF. CDR3 DNA sequence: TGTGCCAGCAGCCCTCTTAAGGTAGCCAAAAACATTCAGTACTTC.

This clonotype was seen a single time. This rearrangement joins TRBV28 to TRBJ1-5; the match to TRBD1 covers 7 bases. J was trimmed by 3 bases and V by 7 bases; bases with no gene match: 9. The CDR3 is 15 residues long. Germline V lookup: CDR1 MDHEN, CDR2 SYDVKM. The CDR3 DNA sequence: TGTGCCAGCACCGGGACAGAGGGATACAATCAGCCCCAGCATTTT. Protein sequence: CASTGTEGYNQPQHF.

Ten or more counts support this clonotype. CDR3 DNA sequence: TGTGCCACTCGGGGACTAGCGGGAGGACCCTACGAGCAGTACTTC. It translates to CATRGLAGGPYEQYF. V is TRBV10-3 and J is TRBJ2-7, with 15 bases aligning to TRBD2. The CDR3 length is 15 residues. The germline CDR1 and CDR2 sequences are ENHRY and SYGVKD. The ends lost 10 bases at V and 2 bases at J; junction bases unmatched: 6.

A word on this clonotype: Because the CDR3 is missing its conserved closing phenylalanine or tryptophan, this is likely a read error. As DNA, the CDR3 is TGCGGCGTGACACAGGGAGCCAATTCACCCCTCCACTCT. Amino acids: CGVTQGANSPLHS. The chain combines TRBV29-1 with TRBJ1-6, with D possibly TRBD1 on 6 matching bases. Per germline, CDR1 SQVTM and CDR2 ANQGSEA. This CDR3 contains 13 residues.

To note about this clonotype: The conserved phenylalanine or tryptophan normally closing the CDR3 is absent here, so this likely arose from a read error. The V and J genes are TRBV11-2 and TRBJ2-3; no firm D call. The germline gives CDR1 SGHAT, CDR2 FQNNGV. Trimming took 5 bases from V and 10 from J, leaving 13 bases between them. This CDR3 has 12 amino acids. The CDR3 region is CASSPWADAQYL. The CDR3 DNA reads TGTGCCAGCAGCCCCTGGGCTGATGCGCAGTATCTT.

As concerns this clonotype: This is likely a read error, given that the CDR3 carries no conserved phenylalanine or tryptophan at its end. V usage is TRBV5-1 and J usage is TRBJ1-6; no reliable D call. The germline V gene has CDR1 SGHRS and CDR2 YFSETQ. The CDR3 spans 15 residues. CDR3 residues: CASCLVAGSGSPLHL. The CDR3 region has the DNA TGCGCCAGCTGCTTGGTCGCGGGGAGCGGTTCACCCCTCCACTTA.

On this clonotype itself: Germline and junction disagree at one end, which may indicate a read error. The J gene is TRBJ2-1, the V gene TRBV11-2; a possible D gene is TRBD2 (5 bases). The germline V gene encodes CDR1 SGHAT and CDR2 FQNNGV. This CDR3 is 14 amino acids long. In DNA, the CDR3 is TGTGCCAGCAGCTTAGGGTTAGCGTTTAATGAGAAGTTCTTC. Residues: CASSLGLAFNEKFF.

V gene TRBV7-3 combines with J gene TRBJ2-1, with a weak D call TRBD2 (6 bases). The germline V and J ends were trimmed by 5 bases and 0 bases, with 14 bases remaining between them. This CDR3 is built from 16 residues. Germline V gene lookup returns CDR1 SGHTA and CDR2 FQGTGA. As DNA, the CDR3 is TGTGCCAGCAGCCCCCCGGGACTCCGCTCCTACAATGAGCAGTTCTTC. This sequence encodes CASSPPGLRSYNEQFF.